These 27 T cell receptor beta chains share one sample of origin, sequenced in a study of PD-1 blockade in classical Hodgkin lymphoma. Sequenced by immunoSEQ multiplex PCR; TCRdb stores in-frame clones only, minus some. Seen here are around 29,000 clones, about 82% observed once, and the top ten hold 0.5% to 0.65%. Time point noted: cycle 4 day 1 (C4D1), after more than five weeks of nivolumab. Relapses following autologous stem cell transplantation were seen in all patients, with brentuximab vedotin exposure varying. Thawed PBMCs underwent magnetic negative selection to yield purified CD4+ T cells. The material was CD4+ T cells from blood, obtained before the fourth cycle of nivolumab. These receptors were taken from a human donor with classical Hodgkin lymphoma.

V and J are TRBV28 and TRBJ2-7; either TRBD1 or TRBD2 may fit D (5 bases each). The V end was cut by 5 bases, the J end by 1 base, with 9 bases between. The germline gives CDR1 MDHEN, CDR2 SYDVKM. This CDR3 region has 13 residues. The CDR3 loop is CASSPGPSYEQYF. In nucleotides, the CDR3 is TGTGCCAGCAGTCCGGGACCTTCCTACGAGCAGTACTTC.

The V and J genes are TRBV7-9 and TRBJ2-5; D ambiguous. The germline gives CDR1 SEHNR, CDR2 FQNEAQ (reference sequence). Trimming shortened V by 3 bases and J by 3 bases, and 8 bases separated the two germline ends. This CDR3 is 13 amino acids long. The CDR3 DNA reads as TGTGCCAGCAGCTTCACGGCAGAAGAGACCCAGTACTTC. It encodes CASSFTAEETQYF.

In this sample, this clone turned up a few times. This sequence joins TRBV6-1 and TRBJ1-5; TRBD1 matches 10 bases. The V segment lost 5 bases and the J segment 4 bases; nucleotides outside the gene matches: 5. The length of the CDR3 is 15 residues. Per germline, CDR1 MNHNS and CDR2 SASEGT. CDR3: CASSSGTGENQPQHF. Here the CDR3 DNA reads TGTGCCAGCAGTTCCGGGACAGGGGAAAATCAGCCCCAGCATTTT.

The rearrangement joins TRBV5-1 to TRBJ2-7; 11 positions agree with TRBD2. CDR1 and CDR2 (germline): SGHRS, YFSETQ. CDR3 length equals 16 residues. V was pared by 0 bases and J by 3 bases, with 5 bases of the junction left unmatched. CDR3 DNA: TGCGCCAGCAGCTTGGGACTAGCGGGGCCCTTCTACGAGCAGTACTTC. Translation gives CASSLGLAGPFYEQYF.

The V call is TRBV18, the J call TRBJ2-7; 12 positions agree with TRBD1. Germline V gives CDR1 KGHSH, CDR2 LQKENI. The CDR3 runs 15 residues. Losses at the gene ends were 5 bases for V and 2 bases for J; bases not matched to a gene: 4. As DNA, the CDR3 is TGTGCCAGCTCAACGGGACAGGGGGCGCCCTACGAGCAGTACTTC. Amino acids: CASSTGQGAPYEQYF. Combining the CDR3 with reference TRBV18 and TRBJ2-7 gives the whole variable domain NAGVMQNPRHLVRRRGQEARLRCSPMKGHSHVYWYRQLPEEGLKFMVYLQKENIIDESGMPKERFSAEFPKEGPSILRIQQVVRGDSAAYFCASSTGQGAPYEQYFGPGTRLTVT.

V gene TRBV7-9 combines with J gene TRBJ2-5; D unresolved. With the DNA end fitting TRBJ2-7 better, the J assignment may be wrong. The germline V gene has CDR1 SEHNR and CDR2 FQNEAQ (reference sequence). CDR3 size: 15 residues. The CDR3 spells CASSLGGGQNYEQYF. CDR3 coding DNA: TGTGCCAGCAGCTTAGGGGGTGGGCAGAACTACGAGCAGTACTTC.

CDR3 nucleotide sequence: TGTGCCAGCATTCCTACCCGGGGCAGGGAAATAAACACTGAAGCTTTCTTT. Translating gives CASIPTRGREINTEAFF. The chain joins TRBV28 to TRBJ1-1, with a possible D match to TRBD1 (5 bases). The ends were cut back, 7 bases at V and 2 bases at J, with 23 bases in the middle. Germline V gives CDR1 MDHEN, CDR2 SYDVKM. CDR3 size: 17 residues.

Concerning this clone itself: The sample holds other DNA sequences that translate to the same CDR3. The CDR3, as DNA: TGTGCCAGTAGACAGGGGTACGAGCAGTACTTC. Encoded protein: CASRQGYEQYF. This chain uses TRBV19 with TRBJ2-7; 7 bases are a match to TRBD1. There are 11 residues in the CDR3. Germline V gene sequence: CDR1 LNHDA, CDR2 SQIVND (reference sequence). V lost 6 bases and J lost 4; bases outside the gene matches: 0.

The chain is built from TRBV4-1 and TRBJ2-4; a possible D gene is TRBD1 (6 bases). The germline V gene has CDR1 MGHRA and CDR2 YSYEKL. V lost 1 base and J 0 bases, leaving 10 bases between the germline ends. The CDR3 sequence is 16 residues long. DNA of the CDR3: TGCGCCAGCAGCCAAGCGGACAGCCTAGCCAAAAACATTCAGTACTTC. Its translation is CASSQADSLAKNIQYF.

V usage is TRBV13 and J usage is TRBJ2-3; 7 nucleotides align to TRBD1. This CDR3 has 16 amino acids. The V and J ends lost 3 bases and 3 bases, in that order; junction bases with no gene match: 9. Looked up from germline, CDR1 is PRHDT and CDR2 is FYEKMQ (reference sequence). The CDR3 loop reads CASSFRTGVSTDTQYF. In DNA form, the CDR3 reads TGTGCCAGCAGCTTTAGAACAGGGGTATCAACAGATACGCAGTATTTT.

The chain carries TRBV9 and TRBJ2-1; 7 bases line up with TRBD1. The CDR3 consists of 15 residues. V lost 3 bases to trimming and J lost 2 bases; unmatched junction nucleotides: 5. In germline, CDR1 is SGDLS, CDR2 YYNGEE. Here the CDR3 DNA reads TGTGCCAGCAGCGCCCTGACAGGGACCTACAATGAGCAGTTCTTC. This codes for CASSALTGTYNEQFF.

The rearrangement links TRBV6-5 to TRBJ2-7, with 8 bases matching TRBD1. This CDR3 contains 15 residues. V shed 2 bases, J shed 4 bases, and the junction held 7 bases outside the gene matches. Germline-derived CDR1 and CDR2 are MNHEY and SVGAGI. CDR3 amino acids: CASSYTGTGLYEQYF. CDR3 sequence (DNA): TGTGCCAGCAGTTACACCGGGACAGGCCTTTACGAGCAGTACTTC.

In DNA form, the CDR3 reads TGTGCCAGCAGACCGGGACAGACGAATGAAAAACTGTTTTTT. Translation: CASRPGQTNEKLFF. The rearrangement uses TRBV6-5 and TRBJ1-4, with 7 bases that match TRBD1. This CDR3 has 14 residues. Germline V gives CDR1 MNHEY, CDR2 SVGAGI. After removal of 6 bases from V and 5 bases from J, the junction contained 6 bases not matched to a gene.

The chain uses TRBV5-1 and TRBJ2-1; D is possibly TRBD1 or TRBD2 (5 bases each). Trimming pared 4 bases from V and 4 bases from J, leaving 15 bases between. Germline CDR1 SGHRS, CDR2 YFSETQ. This CDR3 region has 15 residues. DNA of the CDR3: TGCGCCAGCAGCCCCCTCGGGGCGCCTTACAATGAGCAGTTCTTC. Translation: CASSPLGAPYNEQFF.

This clone has a handful of counts. The chain employs TRBV5-1 and TRBJ1-3; D is unresolved. The germline V gene encodes CDR1 SGHRS and CDR2 YFSETQ. Trimming took off 4 bases at V and 4 bases at J, with 12 bases between the two ends. The CDR3 is 14 residues long. The CDR3 loop reads CASSEQVGGNTIYF. CDR3 nucleotides: TGCGCCAGCAGCGAGCAGGTTGGAGGAAACACCATATATTTT.

This clone appeared a single time. The chain recombines TRBV6-5 with TRBJ2-1; D uncertain. There are 13 residues in the CDR3. V was trimmed by 4 bases and J by 8 bases, leaving 12 bases between them. CDR1 is MNHEY and CDR2 is SVGAGI in the germline V gene. The CDR3: CASSFNWKDEQFF. CDR3 DNA: TGTGCCAGCAGTTTCAACTGGAAAGATGAGCAGTTCTTC.

The V gene is TRBV5-1, the J gene TRBJ1-3, with 7 bases that match TRBD1. CDR3 length: 14 amino acids. Germline CDR1 is SGHRS and CDR2 is YFSETQ. The V segment lost 3 bases and the J segment 4 bases; nucleotides outside the gene matches: 4. The CDR3, as DNA: TGCGCCAGCAGCTCCGGGACAGAAGGAAACACCATATATTTT. Amino acid sequence: CASSSGTEGNTIYF.

V and J are TRBV5-1 and TRBJ2-2, with a possible D match to TRBD1 (5 bases). The length of the CDR3 is 14 residues. V was pared by 2 bases and J by 12 bases, with 17 bases between. Per germline, CDR1 SGHRS and CDR2 YFSETQ. The CDR3 coding sequence is TGCGCCAGCAGCTTAACGGGTCAGGGTTGGCAGCTGTTTTTT. It codes for CASSLTGQGWQLFF.

The genes are TRBV7-9 and TRBJ1-1; D perhaps matches TRBD1 (6 bases). This CDR3 contains 13 residues. V lost 3 bases and J 5 bases, leaving 10 bases between the germline ends. From germline, CDR1 is SEHNR and CDR2 FQNEAQ (reference sequence). The CDR3 nucleotides are TGTGCCAGCAGCTTCTACAGGGATACTGAAGCTTTCTTT. Residues: CASSFYRDTEAFF.

The chain links TRBV5-1 to TRBJ2-3, with 7 bases matching TRBD1. CDR3 length: 14 amino acids. Germline-derived CDR1 and CDR2 are SGHRS and YFSETQ. J lost 6 bases, V lost 0 bases, and 4 bases had no gene match. CDR3 sequence: CASSLVEGADTQYF. The CDR3 DNA reads TGCGCCAGCAGCTTGGTTGAGGGGGCTGATACGCAGTATTTT.

The chain links TRBV5-1 to TRBJ1-1, with unresolved D. The CDR3 totals 13 residues. V lost 4 bases, J lost 5 bases, and 12 bases lay in between. CDR1 SGHRS and CDR2 YFSETQ come from the germline V gene. This chain's CDR3 is CASSPRGSTEAFF. As DNA, the CDR3 is TGCGCCAGCAGCCCTCGAGGGAGTACTGAAGCTTTCTTT.

V is TRBV5-1 and J is TRBJ1-5; weak D call: TRBD1 (5 bases). Germline values: CDR1 SGHRS, CDR2 YFSETQ. Trimming took 0 bases from V and 7 from J, leaving 14 bases between them. The CDR3 is 15 amino acids. CDR3 protein: CASSLVGGGGQPQHF. Here the CDR3 DNA reads TGCGCCAGCAGCTTGGTGGGGGGAGGCGGCCAGCCCCAGCATTTT.

This clone was detected a few times. The chain joins TRBV29-1 to TRBJ1-1; 8 bases match TRBD1. CDR3 length: 14 residues. Losses at the gene ends were 3 bases for V and 3 bases for J; bases not matched to a gene: 6. Germline CDR1 reads SQVTM; CDR2 reads ANQGSEA. The chain's CDR3 is CSVEVRGPYTEAFF. DNA for the CDR3: TGCAGCGTTGAGGTCAGGGGGCCTTACACTGAAGCTTTCTTT.

The V and J genes are TRBV7-9 and TRBJ1-1; D remains ambiguous. Germline CDR1 is SEHNR and CDR2 is FQNEAQ (reference sequence). The CDR3 is 14 amino acids. Trimming left V 0 bases short and J 4 bases short, with 9 bases between. The CDR3 loop is CASSLARAGTEAFF. Here the CDR3 DNA reads TGTGCCAGCAGCTTAGCGCGGGCAGGCACTGAAGCTTTCTTT.

The chain has TRBV11-2 and TRBJ2-7; D is unclear. The CDR3 length is 12 residues. V was shortened by 4 bases and J by 5 bases, with 9 bases between the two germline ends. Germline lookup yields CDR1 SGHAT and CDR2 FQNNGV. CDR3: CASSSPFNEQYF. CDR3 DNA sequence: TGTGCCAGCAGCTCCCCCTTCAACGAGCAGTACTTC.

The chain has TRBV30 and TRBJ2-5; maybe TRBD1 (5 bases). CDR3 length: 15 residues. Trimming took 0 bases from V and 1 from J, leaving 12 bases between them. Germline V CDR1 and CDR2: GTSNPN, SVGIG (reference sequence). The CDR3 reads CAWSVGQGPQETQYF. CDR3 DNA sequence: TGTGCCTGGAGTGTAGGGCAGGGCCCCCAAGAGACCCAGTACTTC.

This rearrangement joins TRBV19 to TRBJ1-2, with D maybe TRBD1 (6 bases). The CDR3 runs 13 residues. The germline V gene has CDR1 LNHDA and CDR2 SQIVND (reference sequence). V lost 4 bases, J lost 3 bases, and 9 bases lay in between. CDR3 sequence: CASSTTGYYGYTF. DNA for the CDR3: TGTGCCAGTAGTACGACAGGCTACTATGGCTACACCTTC.